Below are 23 T cell receptor beta chains sequenced from a single sample in a study of identical twins. In TCRdb, the 5' RACE reads were re-called with MiXCR into one record per CDR3 protein. This sample has 1.5 million or so distinct CDR3 sequences; around 29% occur once, and the top ten carry under 0.35%. The specimen sequenced was cord blood. Every receptor here comes from a newborn girl in good health.

This clonotype has just a few counts. The chain uses TRBV7-8 and TRBJ2-6; 8 bases fit TRBD1. Germline values: CDR1 SGHVS, CDR2 FQNEAQ. This CDR3 is 19 amino acids long. V lost 1 base and J lost 0; bases outside the gene matches: 8. The CDR3 region has the DNA TGTGCCAGCAGCTTAGTATTCTGGACAGGGACCTCTGGGGCCAACGTCCTGACTTTC. Protein product: CASSLVFWTGTSGANVLTF.

The chain has TRBV5-4 and TRBJ1-6, with 7 bases fitting TRBD1. Per germline, CDR1 SGHNT and CDR2 YYREEE (reference sequence). The CDR3 length is 17 residues. V lost 4 bases, J lost 1 base, and 8 bases stayed unmatched. CDR3 region: CASSEAGTASYNSPLHF. The CDR3 region has the DNA TGTGCCAGCAGCGAAGCCGGGACAGCGTCCTATAATTCACCCCTCCACTTT.

The V and J genes are TRBV28 and TRBJ2-5; D not certain. V was clipped by 2 bases and J by 11 bases, with 15 bases between them. Germline CDR1 is MDHEN and CDR2 is SYDVKM. This CDR3 contains 13 residues. The CDR3 spells CASSLGPPAEQYF. CDR3 DNA sequence: TGTGCCAGCAGTTTAGGCCCCCCCGCGGAGCAGTACTTC.

In this sample, this clonotype turned up many times. This sequence joins TRBV12-3 or TRBV12-4 and TRBJ1-5; D perhaps matches TRBD1 (5 bases). This CDR3 is built from 12 residues. V lost 6 bases, J lost 7 bases, and 10 bases lay in between. The CDR3 loop reads CASSPRDQPQHF. As DNA, the CDR3 is TGTGCCAGCAGCCCTCGGGACCAGCCCCAGCATTTT.

The CDR3 nucleotides are TGCGCCAGCAGCCCTAGGGATGGCTACGAGCAGTACTTC. Protein sequence: CASSPRDGYEQYF. The V call is TRBV5-1, the J call TRBJ2-7; D is ambiguous. V was cut by 4 bases and J by 3 bases, with 11 bases left in between. The CDR3 is made up of 13 amino acids. Germline V gene data show CDR1 as SGHRS and CDR2 as YFSETQ.

This sequence joins TRBV27 and TRBJ2-1; TRBD2 matches at 8 bases. CDR1 MNHEY and CDR2 SMNVEV come from the germline V gene (reference sequence). V dropped 6 bases and J dropped 9; count of bases not matched to a gene: 16. The CDR3 covers 16 residues. The CDR3 DNA is TGTGCCAGCAGCTACCTTGGGACTAGTCAGATTCGTGAGCAGTTCTTC. This gives the protein CASSYLGTSQIREQFF.

This clonotype was counted only a few times. The CDR3 DNA reads as TGTGCCAGCAGTACTAGGACTAGCGGGGGGCTCTACAATGAGCAGTTCTTC. Its protein product is CASSTRTSGGLYNEQFF. The rearrangement uses TRBV12-3 or TRBV12-4 and TRBJ2-1, with 14 bases that match TRBD2. Trimming took 5 bases from V and 3 from J; bases not matched to a gene: 6. CDR3 size: 17 residues.

The CDR3 nucleotides read TGTGCCAGCATGGTAGTAGACGAAAACATTCAGTACTTC. It encodes CASMVVDENIQYF. V gene TRBV28 combines with J gene TRBJ2-4; no definite D call. CDR1 MDHEN and CDR2 SYDVKM come from the germline V gene. V was trimmed by 7 bases and J by 5 bases, leaving 12 bases between them. This CDR3 spans 13 amino acids.

This chain uses TRBV18 with TRBJ1-2; D not certain. From germline, CDR1 is KGHSH and CDR2 LQKENI. The CDR3 contains 13 residues. The ends were cut back, 0 bases at V and 10 bases at J, with 12 bases in the middle. CDR3 amino acids: CASSPPDVRDYTF. The CDR3, as DNA: TGTGCCAGCTCACCACCGGATGTAAGGGACTACACCTTC.

This chain joins TRBV6-5 and TRBJ2-1; 9 positions agree with TRBD1. V trimming: 0 bases; J trimming: 6 bases; junction bases outside the gene matches: 3. In germline, CDR1 is MNHEY, CDR2 SVGAGI. The CDR3 is 15 residues long. CDR3 sequence: CASSYSGTGLNEQFF. CDR3 sequence (DNA): TGTGCCAGCAGTTACTCGGGGACAGGGCTCAATGAGCAGTTCTTC.

This clonotype was observed a handful of times. The chain carries TRBV7-9 and TRBJ1-4, with D possibly TRBD1 on 5 matching bases. Germline CDR1 reads SEHNR; CDR2 reads FQNEAQ (reference sequence). The CDR3 is 13 amino acids. V was cut by 1 base and J by 13 bases, with 13 bases left in between. In DNA form, the CDR3 reads TGTGCCAGCAGCTTAGGGGCAGGGTCTATACTGTTTTTT. It codes for CASSLGAGSILFF. The whole variable domain, remainder taken from reference TRBV7-9 and TRBJ1-4, is DTGVSQNPRHKITKRGQNVTFRCDPISEHNRLYWYRQTLGQGPEFLTYFQNEAQLEKSRLLSDRFSAERPKGSFSTLEIQRTEQGDSAMYLCASSLGAGSILFFGSGTQLSVL.

This clonotype came up many times. The chain couples TRBV28 to TRBJ2-7; D might be TRBD2 (6 bases). CDR1 and CDR2 from the germline V gene are MDHEN and SYDVKM. The CDR3 totals 14 residues. The V end was cut by 5 bases, the J end by 4 bases, with 15 bases between. Here the CDR3 DNA reads TGTGCCAGCAGTCCGGGGACTCCGCCTTACGAGCAGTACTTC. Residues: CASSPGTPPYEQYF.

This clonotype came up a few times. The rearrangement uses TRBV3-1 and TRBJ2-7, with 7 bases that match TRBD2. V shed 8 bases, J shed 4 bases, and the junction held 5 bases outside the gene matches. CDR3 length: 12 residues. Germline-derived CDR1 and CDR2 are LGHDT and YNNKEL (reference sequence). This CDR3 is CASGGRKYEQYF. DNA of the CDR3: TGTGCCAGCGGCGGGAGAAAATACGAGCAGTACTTC.

This clonotype was seen a few times. The chain carries TRBV7-9 and TRBJ2-1, with 8 bases fitting TRBD2. In germline, CDR1 is SEHNR, CDR2 FQNEAQ (reference sequence). The CDR3 extends over 16 amino acids. With V trimmed by 3 bases and J by 3 bases, 7 bases remained unmatched. The CDR3 loop reads CASSFLNSGIYNEQFF. Here the CDR3 DNA reads TGTGCCAGCAGCTTTTTAAATAGCGGGATCTACAATGAGCAGTTCTTC.

CDR3: CSVARQGGPYEQYF. For the CDR3, the DNA is TGCAGCGTTGCCCGACAAGGGGGTCCCTACGAGCAGTACTTC. The chain couples TRBV29-1 to TRBJ2-7; D is perhaps TRBD1 (6 bases). The CDR3 runs to 14 residues. Germline loops: CDR1 SQVTM, CDR2 ANQGSEA. Trimming took 4 bases from V and 2 from J, leaving 15 bases between them.

The chain recombines TRBV3-1 with TRBJ2-7, with a tentative D call TRBD2 (5 bases). This CDR3 comprises 14 residues. V was shortened by 4 bases and J by 5 bases, with 15 bases between the two germline ends. The germline CDR1 and CDR2 sequences are LGHDT and YNNKEL (reference sequence). As DNA, the CDR3 is TGTGCCAGCAGCCTCACCCGACTACCAGACGAGCAGTACTTC. This translates into CASSLTRLPDEQYF.

The table lists this clonotype with many counts. The chain uses TRBV6-6 and TRBJ1-4; 7 bases align to TRBD1. The CDR3 spans 14 residues. After removal of 6 bases from V and 7 bases from J, the junction contained 8 bases not matched to a gene. Germline values: CDR1 MNHNY, CDR2 SVGAGI (reference sequence). CDR3 loop: CASSPRTGPEKLFF. The CDR3 nucleotides read TGTGCCAGCAGCCCCCGGACAGGTCCTGAAAAACTGTTTTTT.

This chain connects TRBV18 to TRBJ2-4, with D uncertain. The better agreement between TRBJ2-7 and the DNA end casts doubt on the J call. Looked up from germline, CDR1 is KGHSH and CDR2 is LQKENI. The CDR3 is made up of 14 amino acids. The chain's CDR3 is CASSPREGNYEQYF. The CDR3 coding sequence is TGTGCCAGCTCCCCAAGGGAAGGGAACTACGAGCAGTACTTC.

A few counts support this clonotype. The chain couples TRBV20-1 to TRBJ2-5; TRBD2 matches 7 bases. The CDR3 spans 14 residues. The germline V gene encodes CDR1 DFQATT and CDR2 SNEGSKA (reference sequence). Losses at the gene ends were 5 bases for V and 11 bases for J; bases not matched to a gene: 17. Here the CDR3 DNA reads TGCAGTGCTCGCCCCGGGACTAACTACAATGAGCAGTACTTC. Translating it yields CSARPGTNYNEQYF.

The chain employs TRBV5-1 and TRBJ1-2, with D maybe TRBD1 (6 bases). The ends were cut back, 3 bases at V and 4 bases at J, with 10 bases in the middle. Germline V lookup: CDR1 SGHRS, CDR2 YFSETQ. The CDR3 spans 13 residues. CDR3 DNA sequence: TGCGCCAGCAGCTATGACAGGCCCTATGGCTACACCTTC. Protein: CASSYDRPYGYTF.

This chain connects TRBV9 to TRBJ2-7; D is undetermined. Between the trimmed V and J ends, which lost 4 bases and 2 bases, there was a span of 13 bases. This CDR3 is 14 amino acids long. The V gene's germline CDR1 is SGDLS and CDR2 YYNGEE. Here the CDR3 DNA reads TGTGCCAGCAGCCCCCGAATAGCTACCTACGAGCAGTACTTC. Translated, it gives CASSPRIATYEQYF.

This clonotype was seen a few times. This chain connects TRBV3-1 to TRBJ2-7; TRBD2 aligns across 9 bases. Germline CDR1 and CDR2: LGHDT and YNNKEL (reference sequence). The J segment lost 2 bases and the V segment lost 4 bases, leaving 6 bases of the junction unmatched. The length of the CDR3 is 15 residues. The CDR3 sequence: CASSPRVAGAYEQYF. CDR3 nucleotide sequence: TGTGCCAGCAGCCCTCGGGTAGCGGGGGCCTACGAGCAGTACTTC.

This clonotype was seen a few times. CDR3 sequence reads: CASSFSQGEQFF. In nucleotides, the CDR3 is TGTGCCAGCAGCTTTTCACAGGGGGAGCAGTTCTTC. The rearrangement joins TRBV7-9 to TRBJ2-1, with 7 bases identical to TRBD1. J was trimmed by 10 bases and V by 3 bases; bases with no gene match: 3. Germline-derived CDR1 and CDR2 are SEHNR and FQNEAQ (reference sequence). CDR3 length: 12 amino acids.